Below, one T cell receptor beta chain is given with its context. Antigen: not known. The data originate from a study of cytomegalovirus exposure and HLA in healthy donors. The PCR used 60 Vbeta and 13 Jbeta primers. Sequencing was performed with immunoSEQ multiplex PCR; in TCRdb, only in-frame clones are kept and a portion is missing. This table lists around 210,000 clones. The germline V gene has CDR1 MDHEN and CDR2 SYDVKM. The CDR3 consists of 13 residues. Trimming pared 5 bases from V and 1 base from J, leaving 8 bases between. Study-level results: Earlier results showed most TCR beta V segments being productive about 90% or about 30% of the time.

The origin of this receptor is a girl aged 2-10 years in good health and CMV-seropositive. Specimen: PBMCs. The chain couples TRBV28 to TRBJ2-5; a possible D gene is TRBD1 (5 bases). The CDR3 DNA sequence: TGTGCCAGCAGTCACAGGCGCCAAGAGACCCAGTACTTC. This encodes CASSHRRQETQYF.